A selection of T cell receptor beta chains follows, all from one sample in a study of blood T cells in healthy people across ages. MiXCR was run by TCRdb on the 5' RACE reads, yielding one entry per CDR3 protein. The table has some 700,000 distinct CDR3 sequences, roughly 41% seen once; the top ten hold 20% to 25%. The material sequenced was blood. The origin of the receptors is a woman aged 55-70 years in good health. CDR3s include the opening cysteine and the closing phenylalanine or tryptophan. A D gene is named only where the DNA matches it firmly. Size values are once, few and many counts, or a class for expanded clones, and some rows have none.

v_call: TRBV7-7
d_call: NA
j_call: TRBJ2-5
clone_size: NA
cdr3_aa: CASCLEPTRETQYF
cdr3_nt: TGTGCTAGCTGCTTAGAGCCTACTAGAGAGACCCAGTACTTC

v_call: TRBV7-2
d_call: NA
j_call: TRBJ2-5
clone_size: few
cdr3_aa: CASSLVASAGQETQYF
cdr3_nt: TGTGCCAGCAGCTTAGTTGCCAGCGCGGGGCAAGAGACCCAGTACTTC

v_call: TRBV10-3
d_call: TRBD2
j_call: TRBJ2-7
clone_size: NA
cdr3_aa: CAIMGTRGEQYF
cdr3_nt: TGTGCCATCATGGGGACTAGGGGTGAGCAGTACTTC

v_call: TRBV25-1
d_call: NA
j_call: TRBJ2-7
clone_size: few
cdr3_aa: CASSKQSMGDEQYF
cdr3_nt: TGTGCCAGCAGTAAACAGAGTATGGGCGACGAGCAGTACTTC

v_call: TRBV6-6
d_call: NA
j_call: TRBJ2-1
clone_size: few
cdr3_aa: CASRATGPGLYNEQFF
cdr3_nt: TGTGCCAGCAGAGCAACAGGGCCGGGACTGTACAATGAGCAGTTCTTC

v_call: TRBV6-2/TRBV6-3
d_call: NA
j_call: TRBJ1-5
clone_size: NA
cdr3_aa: CASSYSGGRSNQPQHF
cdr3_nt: TGTGCCAGCAGTTACTCGGGGGGGAGAAGCAATCAGCCCCAGCATTTT

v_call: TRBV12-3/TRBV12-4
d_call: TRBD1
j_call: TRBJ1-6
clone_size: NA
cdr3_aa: CASSPEGQGNSPLHF
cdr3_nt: TGTGCCAGCAGTCCTGAAGGACAGGGTAATTCACCCCTCCACTTT

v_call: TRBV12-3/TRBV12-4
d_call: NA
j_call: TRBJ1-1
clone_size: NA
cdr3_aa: CASSPRRRMNTEAFF
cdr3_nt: TGTGCCAGCAGTCCCAGGAGGCGGATGAACACTGAAGCTTTCTTT

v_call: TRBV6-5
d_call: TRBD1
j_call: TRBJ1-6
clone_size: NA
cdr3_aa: CASSTPMTGAASPLHF
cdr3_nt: TGTGCCAGCAGTACCCCGATGACAGGGGCAGCTTCACCCCTCCACTTT

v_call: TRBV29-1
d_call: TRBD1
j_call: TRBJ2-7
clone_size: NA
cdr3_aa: CSVHLTGQGADEQYF
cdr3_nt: TGCAGCGTCCACCTGACGGGACAGGGGGCTGACGAGCAGTACTTC

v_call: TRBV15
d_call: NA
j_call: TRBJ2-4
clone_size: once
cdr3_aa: CATSRDSGRNIQYF
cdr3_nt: TGTGCCACCAGCAGAGATTCTGGGCGGAACATTCAGTACTTC

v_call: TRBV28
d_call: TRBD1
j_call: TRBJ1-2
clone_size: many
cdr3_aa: CASSPIQGGFNYGYTF
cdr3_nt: TGTGCCAGCAGTCCCATCCAGGGGGGCTTTAACTATGGCTACACCTTC

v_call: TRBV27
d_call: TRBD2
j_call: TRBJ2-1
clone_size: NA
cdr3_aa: CASSLSSGRVGYSYNEQFF
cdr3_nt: TGTGCCAGCAGTCTTTCAAGCGGGAGAGTAGGGTATTCCTACAATGAGCAGTTCTTC

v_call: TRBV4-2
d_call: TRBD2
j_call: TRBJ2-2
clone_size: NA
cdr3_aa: CASSQPVQREGLDGELFF
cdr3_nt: TGTGCCAGCAGCCAACCAGTTCAGCGGGAGGGCCTGGACGGGGAGCTGTTTTTT

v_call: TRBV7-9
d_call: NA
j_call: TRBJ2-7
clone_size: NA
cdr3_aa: CASSLAPRGYEQYF
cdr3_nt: TGTGCCAGCAGCTTAGCGCCCAGGGGTTACGAGCAGTACTTC

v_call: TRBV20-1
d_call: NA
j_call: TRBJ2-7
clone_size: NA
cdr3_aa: CSARDDRGPGSYEQYF
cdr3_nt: TGCAGTGCTAGAGATGATCGGGGGCCGGGGTCCTACGAGCAGTACTTC

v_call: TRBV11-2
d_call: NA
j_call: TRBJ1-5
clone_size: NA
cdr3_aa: CAGLRTVRNQPQHF
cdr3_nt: TGTGCCGGGCTCAGGACAGTGAGAAATCAGCCCCAGCATTTT

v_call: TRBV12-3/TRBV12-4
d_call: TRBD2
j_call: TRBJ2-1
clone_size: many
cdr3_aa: CASSRSGTTYNEQFF
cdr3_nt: TGTGCCAGCAGCCGTAGCGGGACCACCTACAATGAGCAGTTCTTC

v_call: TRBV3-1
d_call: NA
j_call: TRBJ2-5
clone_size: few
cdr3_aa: CASSQDPGGIQETQYF
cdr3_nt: TGTGCCAGCAGCCAAGACCCCGGGGGCATACAAGAGACCCAGTACTTC

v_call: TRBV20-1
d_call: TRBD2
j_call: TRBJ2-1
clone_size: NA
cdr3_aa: CSATPASGRALIEQFF
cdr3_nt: TGCAGTGCTACGCCGGCTAGCGGGAGGGCCTTGATTGAGCAGTTCTTC

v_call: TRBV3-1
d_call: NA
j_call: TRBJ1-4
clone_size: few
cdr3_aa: CASSRGDSTNEKLFF
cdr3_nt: TGTGCCAGTAGCCGAGGAGATTCAACTAATGAAAAACTGTTTTTT

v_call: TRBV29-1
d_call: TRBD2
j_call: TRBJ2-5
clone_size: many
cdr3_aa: CSASGSGETQYF
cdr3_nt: TGCAGTGCTAGCGGGAGTGGAGAGACCCAGTACTTC

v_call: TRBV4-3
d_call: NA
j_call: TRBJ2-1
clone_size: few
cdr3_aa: CASSPARGGLGNEQFF
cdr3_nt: TGCGCCAGCAGCCCGGCGAGGGGAGGTTTGGGCAATGAGCAGTTCTTC

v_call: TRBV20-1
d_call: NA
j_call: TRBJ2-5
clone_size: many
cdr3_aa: CSARTGQETQYF
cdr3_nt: TGCAGTGCTAGGACTGGCCAAGAGACCCAGTACTTC

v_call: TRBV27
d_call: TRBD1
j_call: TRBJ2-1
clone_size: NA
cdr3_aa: CARSSRGQGGASYNEQFF
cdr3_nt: TGTGCCAGAAGTTCCCGGGGACAGGGGGGGGCCTCCTACAATGAGCAGTTCTTC

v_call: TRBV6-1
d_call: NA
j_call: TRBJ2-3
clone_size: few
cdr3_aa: CASSEEGSDTQYF
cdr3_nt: TGTGCCAGCAGTGAAGAGGGTTCAGATACGCAGTATTTT

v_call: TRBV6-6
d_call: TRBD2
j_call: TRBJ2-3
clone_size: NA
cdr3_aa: CASSYGAREGYTDTQYF
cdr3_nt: TGTGCCAGCAGTTACGGCGCGCGGGAGGGTTACACAGATACGCAGTATTTT

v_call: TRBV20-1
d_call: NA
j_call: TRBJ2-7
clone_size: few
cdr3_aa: CSARDDRFYEQYF
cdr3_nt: TGCAGTGCTAGAGATGACCGATTCTACGAGCAGTACTTC

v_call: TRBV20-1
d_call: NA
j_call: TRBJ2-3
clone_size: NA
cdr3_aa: CSARPGTDTRYF
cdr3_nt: TGCAGTGCTAGACCAGGCACAGATACGCGGTATTTT

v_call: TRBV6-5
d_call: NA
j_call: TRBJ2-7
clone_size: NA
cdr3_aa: CASRYLNEQYF
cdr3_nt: TGTGCCAGCAGATATCTGAATGAGCAGTACTTC

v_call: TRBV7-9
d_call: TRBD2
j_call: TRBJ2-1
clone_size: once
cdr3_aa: CASSYQRGLADNEQFF
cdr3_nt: TGTGCCAGCAGCTACCAGAGAGGACTAGCGGACAATGAGCAGTTCTTC

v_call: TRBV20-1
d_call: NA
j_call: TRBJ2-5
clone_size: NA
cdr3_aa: CSAGGRIETQYF
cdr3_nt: TGCAGTGCGGGGGGACGGATAGAGACCCAGTACTTC

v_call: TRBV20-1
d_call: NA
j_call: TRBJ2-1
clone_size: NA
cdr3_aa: CSARGRNNEQFF
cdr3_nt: TGCAGTGCCAGGGGACGAAACAATGAGCAGTTCTTC

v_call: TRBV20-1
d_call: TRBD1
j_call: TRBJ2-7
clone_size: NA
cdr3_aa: CSATGQGVWYVQYF
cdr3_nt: TGCAGTGCTACCGGACAGGGGGTCTGGTACGTGCAGTACTTC

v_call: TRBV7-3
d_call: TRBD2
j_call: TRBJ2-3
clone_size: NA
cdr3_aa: CASSPQLAASTDTQYF
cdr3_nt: TGTGCCAGCAGCCCCCAGCTAGCGGCTAGCACAGATACGCAGTATTTT

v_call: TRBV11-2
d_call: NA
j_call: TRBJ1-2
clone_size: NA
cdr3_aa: CASSLGFRGEGRTNYGYTF
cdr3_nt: TGTGCCAGCAGCTTAGGATTTCGGGGAGAGGGCAGAACTAACTATGGCTACACCTTC

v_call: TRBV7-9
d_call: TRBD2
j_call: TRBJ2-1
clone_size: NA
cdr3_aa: CASSSTGTSNEQFF
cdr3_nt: TGTGCCAGCAGCTCGACCGGGACTAGCAATGAGCAGTTCTTC

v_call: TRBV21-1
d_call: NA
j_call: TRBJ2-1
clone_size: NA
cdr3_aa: CASRKGGSPYNEQFF
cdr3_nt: TGTGCCAGCCGCAAGGGTGGGTCACCTTACAATGAGCAGTTCTTC

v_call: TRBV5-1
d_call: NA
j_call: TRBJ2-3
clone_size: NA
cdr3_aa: CASSSALDTLTDTQYF
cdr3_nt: TGCGCCAGCAGCTCGGCCTTGGACACCCTCACAGATACGCAGTATTTT

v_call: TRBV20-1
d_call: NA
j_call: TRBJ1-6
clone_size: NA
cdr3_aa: CSAAGVTNSPLHF
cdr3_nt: TGCAGTGCCGCCGGGGTTACTAATTCACCCCTCCACTTT

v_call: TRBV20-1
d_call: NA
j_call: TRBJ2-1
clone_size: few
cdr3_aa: CSARDVGYEQFF
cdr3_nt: TGCAGTGCTAGAGATGTAGGGTATGAGCAGTTCTTC

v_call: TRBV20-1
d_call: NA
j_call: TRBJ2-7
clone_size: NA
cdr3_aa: CSARDTSTTYEQYF
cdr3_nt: TGCAGTGCTAGAGATACCTCGACCACCTACGAGCAGTACTTC

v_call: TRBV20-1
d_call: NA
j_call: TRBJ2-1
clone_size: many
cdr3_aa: CSARDRPEWAFNEQFF
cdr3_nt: TGCAGTGCTAGAGATAGGCCAGAATGGGCTTTCAATGAGCAGTTCTTC

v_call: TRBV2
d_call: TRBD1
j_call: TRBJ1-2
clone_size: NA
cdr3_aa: CASSRQGYGYTF
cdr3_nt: TGTGCCAGCAGTCGACAGGGATATGGCTACACCTTC

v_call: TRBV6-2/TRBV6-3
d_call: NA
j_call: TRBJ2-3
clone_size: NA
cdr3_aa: CASSIRFTDTQYF
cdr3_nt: TGTGCCAGCAGTATACGCTTCACAGATACGCAGTATTTT

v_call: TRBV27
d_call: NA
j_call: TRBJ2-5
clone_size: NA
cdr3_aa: CADRTSNQETQYF
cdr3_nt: TGTGCAGACAGGACATCGAACCAAGAGACCCAGTACTTC

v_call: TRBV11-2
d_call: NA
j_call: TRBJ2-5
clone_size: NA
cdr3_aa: CASSWGAQETQYF
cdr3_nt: TGTGCCAGCAGCTGGGGGGCCCAAGAGACCCAGTACTTC

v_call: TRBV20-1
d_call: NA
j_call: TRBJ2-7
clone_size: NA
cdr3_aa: CSAPRADGSYEQYF
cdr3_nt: TGCAGTGCCCCACGGGCGGACGGTTCCTACGAGCAGTACTTC

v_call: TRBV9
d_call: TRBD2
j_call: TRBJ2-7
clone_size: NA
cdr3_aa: CASSVVGSGKNEQYF
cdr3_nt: TGTGCCAGCAGCGTAGTCGGTAGCGGGAAAAACGAGCAGTACTTC

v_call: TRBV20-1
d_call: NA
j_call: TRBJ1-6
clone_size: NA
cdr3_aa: CSARSEGGNSPLHF
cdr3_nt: TGCAGTGCTAGATCTGAGGGTGGCAATTCACCCCTCCACTTT

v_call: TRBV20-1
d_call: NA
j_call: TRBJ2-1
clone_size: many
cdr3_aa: CSAITGFVGSYNEQFF
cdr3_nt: TGCAGTGCTATAACAGGGTTTGTGGGCTCCTACAATGAGCAGTTCTTC

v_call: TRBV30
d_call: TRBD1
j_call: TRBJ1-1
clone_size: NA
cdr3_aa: CACPRTGLNTEAFF
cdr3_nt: TGTGCCTGCCCCCGGACAGGGCTGAACACTGAAGCTTTCTTT

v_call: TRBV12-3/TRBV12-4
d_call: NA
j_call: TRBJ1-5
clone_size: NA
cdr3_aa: CASTPAPGNLPQHF
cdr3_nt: TGTGCCAGCACTCCGGCTCCTGGGAATCTGCCCCAGCATTTT

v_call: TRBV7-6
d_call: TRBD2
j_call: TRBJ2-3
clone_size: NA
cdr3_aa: CASRLRGTGTSEYTDTQYF
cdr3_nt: TGTGCCAGCAGATTAAGGGGCACCGGGACTAGCGAATACACAGATACGCAGTATTTT

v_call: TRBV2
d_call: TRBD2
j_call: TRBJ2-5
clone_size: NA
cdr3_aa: CASSELAGGPETQYF
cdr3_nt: TGTGCCAGCAGTGAACTGGCGGGGGGGCCAGAGACCCAGTACTTC

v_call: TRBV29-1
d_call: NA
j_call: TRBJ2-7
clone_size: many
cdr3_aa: CSVEPLGGEQYF
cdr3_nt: TGCAGCGTTGAACCCCTGGGGGGCGAGCAGTACTTC

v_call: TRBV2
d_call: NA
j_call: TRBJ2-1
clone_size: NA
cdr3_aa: CASSELGEPYNEQFF
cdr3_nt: TGTGCCAGCAGTGAATTAGGCGAACCCTACAATGAGCAGTTCTTC